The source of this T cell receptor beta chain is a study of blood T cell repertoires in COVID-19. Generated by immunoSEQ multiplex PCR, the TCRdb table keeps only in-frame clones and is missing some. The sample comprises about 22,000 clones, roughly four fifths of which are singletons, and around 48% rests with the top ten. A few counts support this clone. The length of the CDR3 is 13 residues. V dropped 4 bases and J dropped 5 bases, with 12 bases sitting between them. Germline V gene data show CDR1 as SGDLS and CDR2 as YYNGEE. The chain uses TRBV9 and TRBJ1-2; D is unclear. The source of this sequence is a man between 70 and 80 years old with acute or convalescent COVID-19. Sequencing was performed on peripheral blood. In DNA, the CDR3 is TGTGCCAGCAGCTCCGCAGGAGGTTATGGCTACACCTTC. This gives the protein CASSSAGGYGYTF.